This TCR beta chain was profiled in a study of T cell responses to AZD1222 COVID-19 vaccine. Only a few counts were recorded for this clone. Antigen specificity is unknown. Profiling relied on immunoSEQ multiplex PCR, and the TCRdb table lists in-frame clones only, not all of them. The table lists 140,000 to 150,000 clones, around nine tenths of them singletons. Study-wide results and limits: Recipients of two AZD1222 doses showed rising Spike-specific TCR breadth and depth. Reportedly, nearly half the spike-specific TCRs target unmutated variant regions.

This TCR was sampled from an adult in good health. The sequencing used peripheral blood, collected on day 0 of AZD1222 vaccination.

The CDR3 sequence is CASSRTSGAAYEQYF. CDR3 in DNA: TGTGCCAGCAGCCGGACTAGCGGGGCTGCCTACGAGCAGTACTTC. The genes are TRBV5-4 and TRBJ2-7; 12 positions match TRBD2. Germline-derived CDR1 and CDR2 are SGHNT and YYREEE (reference sequence). The CDR3 sequence is 15 residues long. V lost 4 bases, J lost 2 bases, and 4 bases stayed unmatched.